This T cell receptor (beta chain) appears in the sequencing data of a study of cytomegalovirus exposure and HLA in healthy donors. Study results and limitations: The study listed 164 cytomegalovirus-associated TCR beta chains. The classifier reportedly diagnosed cytomegalovirus status with high sensitivity and specificity. Generally TCR sequences proved uncommon, though certain public TCRs appeared in numerous donors.

The CDR3 is 13 residues long. V was clipped by 2 bases and J by 1 base, with 5 bases between them. Germline CDR1 reads SGHTA; CDR2 reads FQGTGA. Data came from immunoSEQ multiplex PCR; TCRdb stores just in-frame clones and leaves some out. The sample holds 200,000 to 250,000 clones, around four fifths seen once. To note about this clone: No antigen is known for it. One base separates it from a far larger clone, so it is likely a read error. Other nucleotide sequences from this sample produce the same CDR3.

Sequenced sample: PBMCs. The source of this sequence is a woman aged 18-35 years in good health and CMV-seronegative. V is TRBV7-3 and J is TRBJ1-1, with D perhaps matching TRBD1 (5 bases). CDR3 in DNA: TGTGCCAGCAGCTTAGGACAGAACACTGAAGCTTTCTTT. Its translation is CASSLGQNTEAFF.